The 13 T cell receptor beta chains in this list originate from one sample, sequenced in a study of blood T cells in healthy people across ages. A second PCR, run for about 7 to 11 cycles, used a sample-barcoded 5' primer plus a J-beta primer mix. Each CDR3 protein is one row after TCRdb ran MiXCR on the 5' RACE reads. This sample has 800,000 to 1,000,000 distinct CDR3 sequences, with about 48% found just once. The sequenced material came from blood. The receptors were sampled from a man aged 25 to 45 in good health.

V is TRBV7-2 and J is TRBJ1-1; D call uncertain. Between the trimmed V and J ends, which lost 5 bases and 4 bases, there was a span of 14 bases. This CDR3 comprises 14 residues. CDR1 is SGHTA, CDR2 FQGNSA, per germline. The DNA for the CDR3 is TGTGCCAGCAGCCCCCGACTTATAGGCACTGAAGCTTTCTTT. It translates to CASSPRLIGTEAFF.

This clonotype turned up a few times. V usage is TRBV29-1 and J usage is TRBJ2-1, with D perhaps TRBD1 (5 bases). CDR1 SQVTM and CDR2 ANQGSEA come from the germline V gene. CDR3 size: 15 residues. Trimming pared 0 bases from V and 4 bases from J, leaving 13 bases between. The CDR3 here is CSVEDQQAEYNEQFF. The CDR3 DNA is TGCAGCGTTGAAGATCAACAGGCCGAGTACAATGAGCAGTTCTTC.

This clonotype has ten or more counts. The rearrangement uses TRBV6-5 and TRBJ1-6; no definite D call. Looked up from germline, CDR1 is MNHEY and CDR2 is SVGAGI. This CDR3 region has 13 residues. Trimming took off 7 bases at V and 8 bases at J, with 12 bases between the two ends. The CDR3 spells CASTRGGDSPLHF. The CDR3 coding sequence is TGTGCCAGCACCCGAGGAGGAGATTCACCCCTCCACTTT.

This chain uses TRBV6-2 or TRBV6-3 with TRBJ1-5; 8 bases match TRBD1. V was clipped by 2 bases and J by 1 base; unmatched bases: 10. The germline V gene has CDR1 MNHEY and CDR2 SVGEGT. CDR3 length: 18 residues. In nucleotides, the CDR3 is TGTGCCAGCAGTTACCCAGGGGGCAGGACTTCCAGCAATCAGCCCCAGCATTTT. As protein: CASSYPGGRTSSNQPQHF.

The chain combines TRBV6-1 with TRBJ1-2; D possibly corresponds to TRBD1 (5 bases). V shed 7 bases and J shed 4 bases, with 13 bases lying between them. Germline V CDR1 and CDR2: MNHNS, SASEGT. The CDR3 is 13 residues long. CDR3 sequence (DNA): TGTGCCAGCATTCGGGGGGGAGCCTATGGCTACACCTTC. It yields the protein CASIRGGAYGYTF.

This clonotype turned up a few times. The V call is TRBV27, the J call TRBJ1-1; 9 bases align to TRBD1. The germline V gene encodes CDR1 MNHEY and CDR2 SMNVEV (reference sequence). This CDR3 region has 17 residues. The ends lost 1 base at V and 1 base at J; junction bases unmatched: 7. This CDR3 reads CASSLLRDRVENTEAFF. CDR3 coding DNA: TGTGCCAGCAGTTTATTACGGGACAGGGTCGAGAACACTGAAGCTTTCTTT.

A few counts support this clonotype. The CDR3 coding sequence is TGTGCCAGCATCTTCCACGATAGCAATCAGCCCCAGCATTTT. Translation gives CASIFHDSNQPQHF. The V and J genes are TRBV27 and TRBJ1-5; D is ambiguous. The V end was cut by 7 bases, the J end by 0 bases, with 10 bases between. Germline V lookup: CDR1 MNHEY, CDR2 SMNVEV (reference sequence). The CDR3 contains 14 residues.

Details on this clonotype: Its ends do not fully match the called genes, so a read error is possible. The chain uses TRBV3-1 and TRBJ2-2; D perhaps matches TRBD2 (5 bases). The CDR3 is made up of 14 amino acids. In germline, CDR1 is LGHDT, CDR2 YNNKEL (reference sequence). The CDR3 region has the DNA TGTGCCAGCAGCCAAGCGGAGAACACCGGGGAGCCGTTTTTT. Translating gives CASSQAENTGEPFF.

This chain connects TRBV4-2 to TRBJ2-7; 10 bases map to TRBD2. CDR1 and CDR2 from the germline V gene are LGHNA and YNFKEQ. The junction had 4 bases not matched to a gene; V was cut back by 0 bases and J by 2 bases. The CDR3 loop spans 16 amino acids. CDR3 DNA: TGTGCCAGCAGCCAAGACCGACTAGCGGGCCCCTACGAGCAGTACTTC. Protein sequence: CASSQDRLAGPYEQYF.

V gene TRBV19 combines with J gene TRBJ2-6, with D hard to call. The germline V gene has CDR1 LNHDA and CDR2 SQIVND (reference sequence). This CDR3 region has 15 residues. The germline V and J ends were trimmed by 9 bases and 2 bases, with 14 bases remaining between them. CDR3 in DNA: TGTGCCAGCCTCTGGACCCGGGCTGGGGCCAACGTCCTGACTTTC. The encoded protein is CASLWTRAGANVLTF.

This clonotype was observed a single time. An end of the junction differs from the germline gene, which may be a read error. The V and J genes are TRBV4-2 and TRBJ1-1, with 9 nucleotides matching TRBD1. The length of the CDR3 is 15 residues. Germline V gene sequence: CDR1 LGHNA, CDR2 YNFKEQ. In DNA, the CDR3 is TGTACCAGCAGCCAAGAGCTGACAGGGGGTACTGAAGCTTTCTTT. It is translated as CTSSQELTGGTEAFF.

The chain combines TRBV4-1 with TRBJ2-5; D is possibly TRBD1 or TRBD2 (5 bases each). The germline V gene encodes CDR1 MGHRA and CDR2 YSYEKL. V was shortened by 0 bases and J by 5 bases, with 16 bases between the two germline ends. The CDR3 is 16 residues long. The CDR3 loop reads CASSQDLRGGWETQYF. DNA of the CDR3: TGCGCCAGCAGCCAAGATTTGAGGGGCGGGTGGGAGACCCAGTACTTC.

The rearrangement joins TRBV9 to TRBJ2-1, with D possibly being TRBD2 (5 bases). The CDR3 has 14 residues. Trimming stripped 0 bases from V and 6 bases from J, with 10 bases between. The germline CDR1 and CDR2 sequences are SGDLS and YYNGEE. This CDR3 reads CASSVGERFNEQFF. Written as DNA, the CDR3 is TGTGCCAGCAGCGTAGGGGAGAGGTTCAATGAGCAGTTCTTC.